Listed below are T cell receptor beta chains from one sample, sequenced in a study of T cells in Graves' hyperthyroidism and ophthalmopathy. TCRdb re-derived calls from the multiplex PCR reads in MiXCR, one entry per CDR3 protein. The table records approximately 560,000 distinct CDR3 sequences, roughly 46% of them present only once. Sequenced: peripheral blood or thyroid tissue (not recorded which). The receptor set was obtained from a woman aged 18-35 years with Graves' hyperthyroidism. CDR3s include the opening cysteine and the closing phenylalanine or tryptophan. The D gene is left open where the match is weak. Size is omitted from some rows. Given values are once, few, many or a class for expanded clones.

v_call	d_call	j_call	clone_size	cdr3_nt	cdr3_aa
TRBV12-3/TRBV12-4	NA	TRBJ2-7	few	TGTGCCAGCAGTTGGCGGACGGCTTACGAGCAGTACTTC	CASSWRTAYEQYF
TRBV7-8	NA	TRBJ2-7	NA	TGTGCCAGCAGCGAGGACTTTGGTGGGGAGCAGTACTTC	CASSEDFGGEQYF
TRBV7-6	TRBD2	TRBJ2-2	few	TGTGCCAGCAGCGCCCGGACTAGCGGTAACACCGGGGAGCTGTTTTTT	CASSARTSGNTGELFF
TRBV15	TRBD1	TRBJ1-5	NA	TGTGCCACCAGCAGACTAGACAGGGGTCAGCCCCAGCATTTT	CATSRLDRGQPQHF
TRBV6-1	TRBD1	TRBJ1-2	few	TGTGCCAGCACAGCAGGGGGCATACTAGCTAACTATGGCTACACCTTC	CASTAGGILANYGYTF
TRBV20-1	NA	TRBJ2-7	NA	TGCAGTGGAGGGGCCCAATCCTACGAGCAGTACTTC	CSGGAQSYEQYF
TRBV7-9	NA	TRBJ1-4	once	TGTGCCAGCAGCCTGGGGGGGCGGCGACTGTTTTTT	CASSLGGRRLFF
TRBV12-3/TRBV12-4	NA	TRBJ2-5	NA	TGTGCCAGCAGCCGGGAACGGAGGTACCAAGAGACCCAGTACTTC	CASSRERRYQETQYF
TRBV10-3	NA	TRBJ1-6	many	TGTGCCATCAGTGAGTCGGGAAGCTCCTATAATTCACCCCTCCACTTT	CAISESGSSYNSPLHF
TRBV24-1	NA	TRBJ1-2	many	TGTGCCACCAGTGAAAGGGGAGCTAACTATGGCTACACCTTC	CATSERGANYGYTF
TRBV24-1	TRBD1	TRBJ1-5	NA	TGTGCCAGCAGAAGACAGGGGGCAAGCAATCAGCCCCAGCATTTT	CASRRQGASNQPQHF
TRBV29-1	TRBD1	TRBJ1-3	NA	TGCAGCGGGGGGGGGACAGGGACAAACACCATATATTTT	CSGGGTGTNTIYF
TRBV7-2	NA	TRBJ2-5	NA	TGTGCCAGCAGCTTATTCCGGGAAGGGCGGGAGACCCAGTACTTC	CASSLFREGRETQYF
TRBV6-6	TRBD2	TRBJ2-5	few	TGTGCCAGCAGTCTCGGGACTAGCGCAAAACAAGAGACCCAGTACTTC	CASSLGTSAKQETQYF
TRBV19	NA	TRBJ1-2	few	TGTGCCAGTAGTACCTCTTTTGGGGATCCCTACACCTTC	CASSTSFGDPYTF
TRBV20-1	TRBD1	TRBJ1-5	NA	TGCAGTGCTCCCGGACAGGGGGAGGATCAGCCCCAGCATTTT	CSAPGQGEDQPQHF
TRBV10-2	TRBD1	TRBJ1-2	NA	TGTGCCAGCAGAGCCGGGACAGGGTCGGACTATGGCTACACCTTC	CASRAGTGSDYGYTF
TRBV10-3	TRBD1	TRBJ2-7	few	TGTGCCATCAGTGAGTCGATACAGGGGGCCTACGAGCAGTACTTC	CAISESIQGAYEQYF
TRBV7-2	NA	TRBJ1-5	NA	TGTGCCAGCGGACTTCCGGGACAAAATCAGCCCCAGCATTTT	CASGLPGQNQPQHF
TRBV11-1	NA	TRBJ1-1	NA	TGTGCCAGCAGCGCCCAGGGGTTCATGAACACTGAAGCTTCCTTT	CASSAQGFMNTEASF
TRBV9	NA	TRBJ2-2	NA	TGTGCCAGCAGCGGAGGGGTCGACACCGGGGAGCTGTTTTTT	CASSGGVDTGELFF